The clone carrying this T cell receptor beta chain was counted a few times. As yet, its antigen is unknown. These data belong to a study of post-analysis software for immune sequencing data. Study-wide background: Recorded disease courses covered relapsing-remitting, secondary progressive and progressive-relapsing multiple sclerosis. Some patients had no subtype annotation. Study results and limitations: Diversity measured as normalized Chao1 was significantly lower in multiple sclerosis patients than in controls. Included in a set of about five TRBV segments more frequent in patients than controls were TRBV5-6, TRBV5-1 and TRBV20-1. Under the F measure, samples that were prepared in one batch clustered strongly together.

There are 16 residues in the CDR3. Trimming left V 5 bases short and J 5 bases short, with 21 bases between. CDR1 is SGHAT and CDR2 is FQNNGV in the germline V gene. Included in the TCR beta cDNA libraries were unique molecular identifiers. Each sample of roughly 0.95 to 10 million input T cells yielded roughly 500,000 cDNA molecules, so each molecule approximated one T cell. Each CDR3 protein gets one entry after TCRdb re-called the PCR reads with MiXCR. The top ten hold 12% of the sample, which has approximately 460,000 distinct CDR3 sequences, around 40% seen once. The chain links TRBV11-2 to TRBJ2-5, with D perhaps being TRBD1 or TRBD2 (7 bases each). This TCR was recovered from a girl between 10 and 17 years old with multiple sclerosis. The sequencing sample was made of blood. CDR3 loop: CASSGETGRVGETQYF. CDR3 sequence (DNA): TGTGCCAGCAGCGGGGAGACAGGGAGGGTAGGGGAGACCCAGTACTTC. The variable domain in full, completed from reference TRBV11-2 and TRBJ2-5, reads EAGVAQSPRYKIIEKRQSVAFWCNPISGHATLYWYQQILGQGPKLLIQFQNNGVVDDSQLPKDRFSAERLKGVDSTLKIQPAKLEDSAVYLCASSGETGRVGETQYFGPGTRLLVL.